The rows below give T cell receptor beta chains drawn from one sample of a study of blood T cell repertoires in COVID-19. Assay used: immunoSEQ multiplex PCR; TCRdb lists only in-frame clones, some missing. The table records under 250,000 clones, 90% of them present only once. The sequenced material came from peripheral blood. The receptors derive from a man younger than 40 with COVID-19, enrolled during active disease. CDR3s include the opening cysteine and the closing phenylalanine or tryptophan. The D gene is left open where the match is weak. Some rows have no size entry. The others give once, few or many, or a class for an expanded clone.

j_call v_call d_call clone_size cdr3_nt cdr3_aa
TRBJ2-2 TRBV10-3 NA NA TGTGCCACGCATAACCAGGGTAGGCAATCCGGGGAGCTGTTTTTT CATHNQGRQSGELFF
TRBJ1-6 TRBV15 NA NA TGTGCCACCAGCAGAGATCCGGGCGGGAGCTCCTATAATTCACCCCTCCACTTT CATSRDPGGSSYNSPLHF
TRBJ1-1 TRBV28 TRBD1 NA TGTGCCAGCAGTTTCGTTGCAGGGGGCTCCCCTGAAGCTTTCTTT CASSFVAGGSPEAFF
TRBJ1-5 TRBV19 TRBD1 few TGTGCCAGTAGTATATCAGCCAGGGGGCGATGGAATCAGCCCCAGCATTTT CASSISARGRWNQPQHF
TRBJ1-1 TRBV9 NA NA TGTGCCAGCAGCGCTATCTTCAATTCGGAAGCTTTCTTT CASSAIFNSEAFF
TRBJ2-1 TRBV6-6 TRBD1 NA TGTGCCAGCAGTCCACTCCCCCCAGACAGGGTTACCTACAATGAGCAGTTCTTC CASSPLPPDRVTYNEQFF
TRBJ1-3 TRBV7-9 NA NA TGTGCCAGCAGCTCAGGCAACACCATATATTTT CASSSGNTIYF
TRBJ1-1 TRBV9 NA NA TGTGCCAGCAGCGTAGGGGGGCAGGGGATGAACACTGAAGCTTTCTTT CASSVGGQGMNTEAFF
TRBJ1-2 TRBV4-3 NA NA TGCGCCAGCAGCCAAGAGCTCTCAGGGGATGGCTACACCTTC CASSQELSGDGYTF
TRBJ2-5 TRBV5-1 TRBD1 NA TGCGCCAGCAGCTTGGACAGGGGACAAGAGACCCAGTACTTC CASSLDRGQETQYF